The source of this T cell receptor (beta chain) is a study of blood T cell repertoires in COVID-19. Across the study: Sources were T cells, B-cell-depleted T cells, or PBMCs; the material itself was cDNA or gDNA.

Germline V gene lookup returns CDR1 LNHNV and CDR2 YYDKDF (reference sequence). The V gene end was trimmed by 6 bases and the J gene end by 6 bases; junction bases not matched to a gene: 13. This CDR3 spans 16 amino acids. Authors' methods: Reference gene primers were amplified, and this amplification served to estimate nucleated cell counts. Assay used: immunoSEQ multiplex PCR; TCRdb lists only in-frame clones, some missing. Clone size and the V and J calls come from that table; the DNA yielded D and trimming. The sample has hundreds of thousands of clones, 70% to 90% seen once. The chain couples TRBV15 to TRBJ2-1; 8 bases line up with TRBD2. The TCR sequence derives from a man between 18 and 29 years old with active or convalescent COVID-19. The specimen was peripheral blood. CDR3 loop: CATRTDKAGVRNEQFF. The CDR3, as DNA: TGTGCCACCAGAACTGACAAAGCGGGAGTTCGCAATGAGCAGTTCTTC.